The clone carrying this T cell receptor beta chain has more than one count but fewer than ten. With a J-beta primer mix and a sample-barcoded 5' primer, a second PCR ran about 7 to 12 cycles. MiXCR was run by TCRdb on the 5' RACE reads, yielding one entry per CDR3 protein. The sample includes 1.5 million or so distinct CDR3 sequences, approximately 42% of them seen just once. Each sample provided at least 5 micrograms of extracted total RNA. Germline V gene sequence: CDR1 LNHNV, CDR2 YYDKDF (reference sequence). The V gene lost 5 bases and the J gene lost 4 bases, with 12 bases spanning the gap. The CDR3 has 13 residues. The data were taken from a study of blood T cells in healthy people across ages.

This chain connects TRBV15 to TRBJ2-7; no clear D. The sequencing sample was made of blood. This clonotype was sampled from a woman in her late teens or twenties in good health. The CDR3 coding sequence is TGTGCCACCAGCCGCTTAGTGGAGTACGAGCAGTACTTC. The encoded protein is CATSRLVEYEQYF.